The rows below give T cell receptor beta chains drawn from one sample of a study of T cells expressing NK-cell markers. From the 5' RACE reads, TCRdb lists one entry per CDR3 protein and no DNA. This table holds 150,000 to 180,000 distinct CDR3 sequences. Sequencing was done on a sample of blood T cells: a sorted CD56 or NKG2C T cell subset, CD4+ or CD8+ T cells, or bulk PBMC T cells (not recorded which). Receptors were obtained from a woman aged 45-59 years in good health. Both conserved end residues are part of each CDR3. The order of the fields is V gene, J gene, CDR3 protein.

TRBV24-1	TRBJ2-3	CATSDTEKLEGWGDTQYF
TRBV25-1	TRBJ2-5	CASSVEGGQETQYF
TRBV4-1	TRBJ2-2	CASSQLDRDTGELFF
TRBV27	TRBJ2-7	CASSLWAGAPEQYF
TRBV25-1	TRBJ1-1	CASSEPLNTEAFF
TRBV10-1	TRBJ1-1	CASSEKGMATEAFF
TRBV6-6	TRBJ1-2	CASRGGVGYTF
TRBV11-1	TRBJ2-1	CASSLSVSWGAENNEQFF
TRBV4-2	TRBJ2-6	CASSPLDSLRGTGANVLTF
TRBV7-6	TRBJ2-2	CASSSIRQGGALRGSTGELFF
TRBV7-9	TRBJ1-2	CASSRTGAPRRYGYTF
TRBV6-1	TRBJ2-1	CASKTSGLNEQFF
TRBV2	TRBJ2-5	CASIPGTGNQETQYF
TRBV12-3/TRBV12-4	TRBJ2-3	CASITSSGSTDTQYF
TRBV7-9	TRBJ1-5	CASSEGGSNQPQHF
TRBV11-2	TRBJ2-2	CASRNLAAANTGELFF
TRBV4-1	TRBJ2-3	CASAGQGFADTQYF
TRBV15	TRBJ2-5	CATSRDLVLAGQETQYF
TRBV20-1	TRBJ1-1	CSATRYGQPEAFF
TRBV27	TRBJ2-7	CASSPSPGSGYEQYF
TRBV7-9	TRBJ2-1	CASSLVAGIFYNEQFF
TRBV5-1	TRBJ1-5	CASSEKSGLQPQHF
TRBV29-1	TRBJ2-1	CSVEDLVGRNEQFF
TRBV12-3/TRBV12-4	TRBJ2-3	CASREEGGRRGDTQYF
TRBV20-1	TRBJ1-6	CSAGPADSPLHF
TRBV12-3/TRBV12-4	TRBJ2-1	CASSPRTSGRAGSYNEQFF